This T cell receptor beta chain was sequenced in a study of cytomegalovirus exposure and HLA in healthy donors. Produced via immunoSEQ multiplex PCR; TCRdb's table is partial and in-frame only. The table lists approximately 76,000 clones, 94% of them singletons. The V and J ends lost 3 bases and 5 bases respectively, with 8 bases between them. CDR3 length: 13 residues. The germline CDR1 and CDR2 sequences are LNHDA and SQIVND (reference sequence). The source material was PBMCs. The V and J genes are TRBV19 and TRBJ1-5; D uncertain. The clonotype was recovered from a woman aged 18-29 years in good health and CMV-seronegative. Written as DNA, the CDR3 is TGTGCCAGTAGTATTCAGGATTATCAGCCCCAGCATTTT. Protein sequence: CASSIQDYQPQHF.